This T cell receptor beta chain was recovered during a study of T cell repertoires in cytomegalovirus infection. This clonotype was picked up a small number of times. Germline V gene data show CDR1 as SQVTM and CDR2 as ANQGSEA. The CDR3 spans 11 residues. Trimming removed 7 bases from V and 4 bases from J; junction bases left unmatched: 2. From the reads, TCRdb called clonotypes with MiXCR, one entry per CDR3 protein. The sample carries fewer than 250,000 distinct CDR3 sequences, roughly 22% recorded once. Material: CD8+ T cells from PBMCs. This TCR came from a human donor in good health (CMV status not recorded). Some clones in this sample may be carry-over from other donors' samples. The rearrangement uses TRBV29-1 and TRBJ1-1, with TRBD1 matching over 8 bases. The CDR3 DNA sequence: TGCAGCGCCGGGACAGGCACTGAAGCTTTCTTT. Its protein is CSAGTGTEAFF.